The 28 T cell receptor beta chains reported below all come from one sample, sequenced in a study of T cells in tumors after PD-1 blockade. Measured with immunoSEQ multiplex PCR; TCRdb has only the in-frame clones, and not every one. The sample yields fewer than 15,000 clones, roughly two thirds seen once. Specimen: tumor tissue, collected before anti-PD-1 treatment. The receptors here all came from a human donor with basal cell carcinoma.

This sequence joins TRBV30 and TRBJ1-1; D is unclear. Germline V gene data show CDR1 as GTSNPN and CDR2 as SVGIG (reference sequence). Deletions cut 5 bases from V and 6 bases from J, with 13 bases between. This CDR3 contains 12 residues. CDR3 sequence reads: CAWGWRWAEAFF. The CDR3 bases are TGTGCCTGGGGTTGGAGGTGGGCTGAAGCTTTCTTT.

Written as DNA, the CDR3 is TGTGCCAGCAGCTCCAGGACTAGCGGGAGAGGTAGAGAGACCCAGTACTTC. Translated, it gives CASSSRTSGRGRETQYF. This chain links TRBV11-3 with TRBJ2-5, with 13 positions matching TRBD2. Germline trimming cut 4 bases from V and 4 bases from J; bases unmatched to any gene: 9. In germline, CDR1 is SGHNT, CDR2 YENEEA. This CDR3 is 17 amino acids long.

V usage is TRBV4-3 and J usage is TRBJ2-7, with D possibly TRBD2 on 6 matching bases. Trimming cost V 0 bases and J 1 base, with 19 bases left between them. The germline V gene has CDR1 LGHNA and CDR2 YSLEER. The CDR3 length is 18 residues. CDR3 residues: CASSQDIDEASDSYEQYF. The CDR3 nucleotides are TGCGCCAGCAGCCAAGATATCGATGAGGCTAGCGATTCCTACGAGCAGTACTTC.

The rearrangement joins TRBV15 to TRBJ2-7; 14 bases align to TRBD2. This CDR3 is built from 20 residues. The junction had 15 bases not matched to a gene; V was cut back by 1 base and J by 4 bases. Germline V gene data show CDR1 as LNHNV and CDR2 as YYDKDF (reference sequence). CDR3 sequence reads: CATSRVLVPGLAGDRYEQYF. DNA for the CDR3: TGTGCCACCAGCAGAGTACTAGTCCCGGGACTAGCGGGAGATCGTTACGAGCAGTACTTC.

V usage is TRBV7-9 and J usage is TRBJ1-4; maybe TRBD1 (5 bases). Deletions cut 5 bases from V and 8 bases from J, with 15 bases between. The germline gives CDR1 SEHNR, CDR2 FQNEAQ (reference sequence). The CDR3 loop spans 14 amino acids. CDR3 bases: TGTGCCAGCAGCGACCGGCAGGGCTACGAAAAACTGTTTTTT. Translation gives CASSDRQGYEKLFF.

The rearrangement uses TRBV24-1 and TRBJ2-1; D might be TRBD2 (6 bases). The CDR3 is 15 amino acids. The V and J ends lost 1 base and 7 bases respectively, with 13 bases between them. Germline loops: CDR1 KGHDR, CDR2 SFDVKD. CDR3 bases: TGTGCCACCAGTGATTTCGTAGGAGGGAGAAATGAGCAGTTCTTC. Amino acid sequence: CATSDFVGGRNEQFF.

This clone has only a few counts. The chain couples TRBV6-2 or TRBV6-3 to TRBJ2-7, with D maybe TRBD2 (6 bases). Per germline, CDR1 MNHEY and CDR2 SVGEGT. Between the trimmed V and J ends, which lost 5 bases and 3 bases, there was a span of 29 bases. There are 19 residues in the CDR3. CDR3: CASSTPLFVTGGIHYEQYF. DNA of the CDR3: TGTGCCAGCAGTACCCCCCTCTTCGTTACTGGGGGGATTCACTACGAGCAGTACTTC.

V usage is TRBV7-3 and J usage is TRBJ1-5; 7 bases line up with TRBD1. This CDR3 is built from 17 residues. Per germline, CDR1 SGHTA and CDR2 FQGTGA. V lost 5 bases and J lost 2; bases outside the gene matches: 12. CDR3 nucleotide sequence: TGTGCCAGCAGCCCCGGGGAGGGGGCGTTTGGCAATCAGCCCCAGCATTTT. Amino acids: CASSPGEGAFGNQPQHF. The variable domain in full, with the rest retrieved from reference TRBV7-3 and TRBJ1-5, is GAGVSQTPSNKVTEKGKYVELRCDPISGHTALYWYRQSLGQGPEFLIYFQGTGAADDSGLPNDRFFAVRPEGSVSTLKIQRTERGDSAVYLCASSPGEGAFGNQPQHFGDGTRLSIL.

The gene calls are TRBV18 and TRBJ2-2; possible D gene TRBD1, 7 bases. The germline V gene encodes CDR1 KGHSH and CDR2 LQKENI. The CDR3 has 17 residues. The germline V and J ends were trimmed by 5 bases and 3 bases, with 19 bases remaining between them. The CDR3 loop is CASSSNTGEVDTGELFF. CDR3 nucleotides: TGTGCCAGCTCATCTAATACAGGGGAGGTGGACACCGGGGAGCTGTTTTTT.

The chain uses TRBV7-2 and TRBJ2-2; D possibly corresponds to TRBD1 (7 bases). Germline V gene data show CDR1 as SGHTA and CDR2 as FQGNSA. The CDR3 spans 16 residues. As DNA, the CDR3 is TGTGCGACACCGGGACAGATTAGCGGATGGACCGGGGAGCTGTTTTTT. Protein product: CATPGQISGWTGELFF.

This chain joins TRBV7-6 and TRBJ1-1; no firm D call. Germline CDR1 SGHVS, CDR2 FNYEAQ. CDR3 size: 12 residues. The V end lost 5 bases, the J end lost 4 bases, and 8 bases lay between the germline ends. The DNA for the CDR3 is TGTGCCAGCAGCGGTCGGGCCACTGAAGCTTTCTTT. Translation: CASSGRATEAFF.

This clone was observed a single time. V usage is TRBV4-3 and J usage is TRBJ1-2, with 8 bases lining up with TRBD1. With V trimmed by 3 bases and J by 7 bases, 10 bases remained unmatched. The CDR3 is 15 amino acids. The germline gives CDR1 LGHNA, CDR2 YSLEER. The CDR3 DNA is TGCGCCAGCAGCCAGCCTGACAGGGGAGGTTTTGGCTACACCTTC. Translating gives CASSQPDRGGFGYTF.

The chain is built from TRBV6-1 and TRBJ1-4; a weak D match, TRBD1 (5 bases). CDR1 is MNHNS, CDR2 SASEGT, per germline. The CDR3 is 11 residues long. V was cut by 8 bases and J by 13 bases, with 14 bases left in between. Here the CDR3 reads CASGDPGLLFF. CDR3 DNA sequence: TGTGCCAGCGGGGACCCGGGACTACTGTTTTTT.

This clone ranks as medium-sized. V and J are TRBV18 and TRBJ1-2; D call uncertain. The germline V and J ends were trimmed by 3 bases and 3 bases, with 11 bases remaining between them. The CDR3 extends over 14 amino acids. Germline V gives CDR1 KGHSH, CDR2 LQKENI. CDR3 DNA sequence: TGTGCCAGCTCACCCGACCCAAAGGACTATGGCTACACCTTC. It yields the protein CASSPDPKDYGYTF.

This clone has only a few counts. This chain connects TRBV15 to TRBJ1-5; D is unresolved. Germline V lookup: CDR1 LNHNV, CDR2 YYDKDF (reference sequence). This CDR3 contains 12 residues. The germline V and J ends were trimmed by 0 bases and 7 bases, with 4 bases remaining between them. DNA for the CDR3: TGTGCCACCAGCAGAGATAGCCAGCCCCAGCATTTT. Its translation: CATSRDSQPQHF.

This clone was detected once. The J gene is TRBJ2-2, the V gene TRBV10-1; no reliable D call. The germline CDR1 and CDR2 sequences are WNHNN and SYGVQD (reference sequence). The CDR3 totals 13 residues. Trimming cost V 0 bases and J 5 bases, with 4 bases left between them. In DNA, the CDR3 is TGCGCCAGCAGTGAGTCCCGGACCGGGGAGCTGTTTTTT. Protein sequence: CASSESRTGELFF.

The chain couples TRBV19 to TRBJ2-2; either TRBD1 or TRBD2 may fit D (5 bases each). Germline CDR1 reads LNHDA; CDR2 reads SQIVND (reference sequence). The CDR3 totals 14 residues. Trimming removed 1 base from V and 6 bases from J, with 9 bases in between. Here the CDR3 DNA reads TGTGCCAGTAGTATAGGGGGGAAGGCCGGGGAGCTGTTTTTT. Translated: CASSIGGKAGELFF.

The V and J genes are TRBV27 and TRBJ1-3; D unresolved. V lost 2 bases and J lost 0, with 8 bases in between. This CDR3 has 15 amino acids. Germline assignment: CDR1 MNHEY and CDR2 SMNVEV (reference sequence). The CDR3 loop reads CASSLAGFSGNTIYF. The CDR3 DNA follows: TGTGCCAGCAGTTTAGCGGGATTCTCTGGAAACACCATATATTTT.

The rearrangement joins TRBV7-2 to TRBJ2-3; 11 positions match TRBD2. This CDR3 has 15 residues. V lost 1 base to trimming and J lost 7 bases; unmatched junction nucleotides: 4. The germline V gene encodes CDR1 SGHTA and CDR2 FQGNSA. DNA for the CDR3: TGTGCCAGCAGCTTAGAGACTAGCGGGACCCATACGCAGTATTTT. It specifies CASSLETSGTHTQYF.

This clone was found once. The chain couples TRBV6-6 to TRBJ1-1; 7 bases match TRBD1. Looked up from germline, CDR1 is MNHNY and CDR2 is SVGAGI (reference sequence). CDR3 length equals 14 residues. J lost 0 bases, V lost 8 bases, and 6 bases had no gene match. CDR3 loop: CASFYRGMNTEAFF. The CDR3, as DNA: TGTGCCAGCTTCTACAGGGGCATGAACACTGAAGCTTTCTTT.

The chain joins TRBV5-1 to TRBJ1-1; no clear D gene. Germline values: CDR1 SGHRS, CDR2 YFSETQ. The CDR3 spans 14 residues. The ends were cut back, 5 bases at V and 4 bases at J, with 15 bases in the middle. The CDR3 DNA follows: TGCGCCAGCAGTCCGGGCGCGCTAGGCACTGAAGCTTTCTTT. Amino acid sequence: CASSPGALGTEAFF.

DNA for the CDR3: TGTGCCAGCAGCTTACACAGGAACACTGAAGCTTTCTTT. Amino acid sequence: CASSLHRNTEAFF. This chain links TRBV2 with TRBJ1-1, with D unclear. Germline loops: CDR1 SNHLY, CDR2 FYNNEI. Trimming shortened V by 6 bases and J by 1 base, and 9 bases separated the two germline ends. The CDR3 sequence is 13 residues long.

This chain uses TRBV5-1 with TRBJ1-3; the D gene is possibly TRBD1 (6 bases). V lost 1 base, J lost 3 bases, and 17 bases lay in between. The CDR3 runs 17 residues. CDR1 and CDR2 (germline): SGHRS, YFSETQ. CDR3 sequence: CASSLRLLGASGNTIYF. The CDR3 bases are TGCGCCAGCAGCTTGAGATTGTTGGGGGCGAGTGGAAACACCATATATTTT.

The CDR3 sequence is CASSYPGQGVGNEQFF. CDR3 sequence (DNA): TGTGCCAGCAGTTACCCCGGACAGGGCGTAGGTAATGAGCAGTTCTTC. This rearrangement joins TRBV6-5 to TRBJ2-1, with 8 bases fitting TRBD1. Looked up from germline, CDR1 is MNHEY and CDR2 is SVGAGI. CDR3 size: 16 residues. J gave up 7 bases and V 2 bases, and 10 bases lay outside the gene matches.

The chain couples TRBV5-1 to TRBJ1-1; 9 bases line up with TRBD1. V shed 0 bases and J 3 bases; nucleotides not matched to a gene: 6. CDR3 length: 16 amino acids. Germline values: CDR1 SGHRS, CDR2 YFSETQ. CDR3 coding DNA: TGCGCCAGCAGCTTGGCACCGGACAGGGGCGACACTGAAGCTTTCTTT. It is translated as CASSLAPDRGDTEAFF.

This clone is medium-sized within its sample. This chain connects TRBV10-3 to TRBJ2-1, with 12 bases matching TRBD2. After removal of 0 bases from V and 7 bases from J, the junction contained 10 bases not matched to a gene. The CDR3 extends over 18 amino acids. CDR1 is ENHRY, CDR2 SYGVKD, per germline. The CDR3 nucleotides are TGTGCCATCAGTGAGTCTATGGTCCTAGCGGGAGGGCCGAATGAGCAGTTCTTC. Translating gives CAISESMVLAGGPNEQFF.

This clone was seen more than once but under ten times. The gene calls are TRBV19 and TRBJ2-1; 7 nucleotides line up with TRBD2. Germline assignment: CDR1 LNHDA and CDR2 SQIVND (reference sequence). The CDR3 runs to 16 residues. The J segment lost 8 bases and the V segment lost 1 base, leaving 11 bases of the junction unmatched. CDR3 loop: CASSIVPGGPGDEQFF. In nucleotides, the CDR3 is TGTGCCAGTAGTATAGTTCCGGGAGGACCCGGGGATGAGCAGTTCTTC.

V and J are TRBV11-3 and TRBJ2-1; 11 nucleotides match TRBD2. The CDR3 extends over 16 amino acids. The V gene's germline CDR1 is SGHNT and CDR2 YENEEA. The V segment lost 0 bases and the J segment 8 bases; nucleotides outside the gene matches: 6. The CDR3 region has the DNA TGTGCCAGCAGCTTAGATAGCGGGACTAGCGGATATGAGCAGTTCTTC. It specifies CASSLDSGTSGYEQFF.